This TCR beta chain was sequenced during a study of blood T cell repertoires in COVID-19. About the study: The United States, Italy and Spain provided the acute and convalescent COVID-19 samples.

The ends were cut back, 1 base at V and 2 bases at J, with 5 bases in the middle. The germline V gene has CDR1 MNHNS and CDR2 SASEGT. The CDR3 runs 13 residues. As processed by the authors: The assay estimated nucleated cells by amplifying reference gene primers. Here immunoSEQ multiplex PCR was the method, and the copy in TCRdb shows in-frame clones only, minus some. The V and J calls and clone size are taken from that table; D and trimming were inferred from the DNA. The data hold 110,000 to 150,000 clones, with more than 65% observed a single time. This chain connects TRBV6-1 to TRBJ2-5, with D uncertain. The sequence derives from a man aged 60 to 75 with active or convalescent COVID-19. The source material was peripheral blood. The CDR3 loop is CASSEDTQETQYF. The CDR3 bases are TGTGCCAGCAGTGAAGACACACAAGAGACCCAGTACTTC.